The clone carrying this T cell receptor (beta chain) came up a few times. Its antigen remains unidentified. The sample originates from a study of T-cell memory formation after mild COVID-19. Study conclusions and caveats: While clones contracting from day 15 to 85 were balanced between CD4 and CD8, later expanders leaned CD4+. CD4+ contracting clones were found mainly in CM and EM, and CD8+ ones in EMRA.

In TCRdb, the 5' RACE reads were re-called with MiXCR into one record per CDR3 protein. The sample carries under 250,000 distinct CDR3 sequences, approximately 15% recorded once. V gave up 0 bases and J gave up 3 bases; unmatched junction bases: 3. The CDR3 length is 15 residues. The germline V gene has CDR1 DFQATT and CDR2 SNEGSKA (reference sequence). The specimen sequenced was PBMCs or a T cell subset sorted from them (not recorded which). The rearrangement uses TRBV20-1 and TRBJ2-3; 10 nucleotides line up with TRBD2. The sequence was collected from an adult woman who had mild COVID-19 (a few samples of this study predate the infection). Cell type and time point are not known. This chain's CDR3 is CSARDPSGRTDTQYF. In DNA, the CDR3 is TGCAGTGCTAGAGATCCTAGCGGGAGAACAGATACGCAGTATTTT.